A single T cell receptor beta chain is shown here with its context. The antigen is unknown. The CDR3 is 15 residues long. Germline V lookup: CDR1 MGHDK, CDR2 SYGVNS. V was trimmed by 1 base and J by 2 bases, leaving 8 bases between them. One entry per CDR3 protein, called by TCRdb with MiXCR from the reads. The table has some 230,000 distinct CDR3 sequences, 22% seen once. This record comes from a study of T cell repertoires in cytomegalovirus infection. Study information: Carrying CMV and the relevant HLA type showed in public TCR beta signatures.

General study points: HLA-C-restricted TCR beta clonotypes specific for CMV led the ex vivo response. Carriage of CMV together with the relevant HLA was identifiable through cumulative public TCR beta family frequency.

V usage is TRBV25-1 and J usage is TRBJ2-2, with TRBD1 as a possible D gene (6 bases). The receptor comes from a human donor in good health (CMV status not recorded). Some clones in this sample may be carry-over from other donors' samples. The sequenced sample consisted of CD8+ T cells from PBMCs. Written as DNA, the CDR3 is TGTGCCAGCAGTGAATTGGACAGCAACACCGGGGAGCTGTTTTTT. Protein sequence: CASSELDSNTGELFF.